The 9 T cell receptor beta chains below come from one sample, sequenced in a study of radiotherapy plus CTLA-4 blockade in lung cancer. Repertoires were generated with immunoSEQ multiplex PCR, while TCRdb's copy carries only in-frame clones and drops some. This sample has 43,000 or so clones; around 63% occur once, and the top ten carry around 20%. The source was peripheral blood, collected from a patient treated with radiotherapy plus ipilimumab. These receptors were taken from a human donor with non-small cell lung cancer who had a partial response to radiotherapy plus ipilimumab.

The chain employs TRBV2 and TRBJ1-5; weak D call: TRBD1 (5 bases). Germline CDR1 and CDR2: SNHLY and FYNNEI. This CDR3 is built from 14 residues. With 3 bases removed from V and 7 bases from J, the gap between germline ends came to 13 bases. The CDR3 protein is CASSDQGEDQPQHF. CDR3 nucleotides: TGTGCCAGCAGTGATCAGGGTGAGGACCAGCCCCAGCATTTT.

V gene TRBV30 combines with J gene TRBJ1-4, with D possibly being TRBD1 (5 bases). This CDR3 contains 12 residues. Trimming pared 3 bases from V and 12 bases from J, leaving 14 bases between. Germline assignment: CDR1 GTSNPN and CDR2 SVGIG (reference sequence). The DNA of the CDR3 is TGTGCCTGGAGCCCGTTCCGGGGGGAACTGTTTTTT. Its protein product is CAWSPFRGELFF.

This chain connects TRBV6-4 to TRBJ1-2, with 10 bases aligning to TRBD1. In germline, CDR1 is MRHNA, CDR2 SNTAGT. CDR3 size: 14 residues. With 6 bases clipped from V and 2 bases from J, the junction kept 3 bases outside the gene matches. The chain's CDR3 is CASSPGQGNYGYTF. In DNA form, the CDR3 reads TGTGCCAGCAGCCCGGGACAGGGGAACTATGGCTACACCTTC.

The chain combines TRBV28 with TRBJ2-1, with 9 bases identical to TRBD2. CDR1 and CDR2 (germline): MDHEN, SYDVKM. V gave up 5 bases and J gave up 4 bases; unmatched junction bases: 6. CDR3 size: 15 residues. DNA for the CDR3: TGTGCCAGCAGTCTCCTGACTAGCGGATACAATGAGCAGTTCTTC. Amino acid sequence: CASSLLTSGYNEQFF.

This clone was recorded at least ten times. The genes are TRBV28 and TRBJ1-5, with a weak D call TRBD1 (6 bases). The germline gives CDR1 MDHEN, CDR2 SYDVKM. This CDR3 region has 14 residues. With 3 bases removed from V and 9 bases from J, the gap between germline ends came to 15 bases. This chain's CDR3 is CASSLPTGSWPQHF. The CDR3 DNA sequence: TGTGCCAGCAGTTTGCCCACAGGGTCCTGGCCCCAGCATTTT. Supplemented by reference TRBV28 and TRBJ1-5, the full variable domain reads DVKVTQSSRYLVKRTGEKVFLECVQDMDHENMFWYRQDPGLGLRLIYFSYDVKMKEKGDIPEGYSVSREKKERFSLILESASTNQTSMYLCASSLPTGSWPQHFGDGTRLSIL.

The chain has TRBV10-3 and TRBJ1-3; 8 positions match TRBD1. The V gene's germline CDR1 is ENHRY and CDR2 SYGVKD. The junction had 9 bases not matched to a gene; V was cut back by 8 bases and J by 3 bases. The CDR3 runs to 15 residues. CDR3 amino acids: CAISSWTGSGNTIYF. Written as DNA, the CDR3 is TGTGCCATCTCGTCCTGGACAGGGAGTGGAAACACCATATATTTT.

The genes are TRBV7-6 and TRBJ2-7; TRBD2 aligns across 10 bases. Germline-derived CDR1 and CDR2 are SGHVS and FNYEAQ. V trimming: 5 bases; J trimming: 4 bases; junction bases outside the gene matches: 8. CDR3 length equals 15 residues. The CDR3 loop is CASSQRTSGGYEQYF. CDR3 coding DNA: TGTGCCAGCAGCCAACGGACTAGCGGTGGGTACGAGCAGTACTTC.

The chain recombines TRBV28 with TRBJ2-5, with D maybe TRBD1 (6 bases). V lost 6 bases and J 2 bases, leaving 13 bases between the germline ends. Per the germline V gene, CDR1 is MDHEN and CDR2 is SYDVKM. The length of the CDR3 is 14 residues. The CDR3 region is CASRLDSAQETQYF. The CDR3, as DNA: TGTGCCAGCAGATTGGACAGTGCACAAGAGACCCAGTACTTC.

DNA of the CDR3: TGTGCCAGCAGCGTAGTTGGCAGGGCCTCTGGAAACACCATATATTTT. Translation: CASSVVGRASGNTIYF. The chain recombines TRBV9 with TRBJ1-3, with D possibly matching TRBD1 (5 bases). This CDR3 comprises 16 residues. V was trimmed by 0 bases and J by 0 bases, leaving 10 bases between them. CDR1 and CDR2 from the germline V gene are SGDLS and YYNGEE.